The 5 T cell receptor beta chains below were found in one sample sequenced in a study of blood T cell repertoires in COVID-19. Some clones are missing from TCRdb's copy, which holds only in-frame ones; the method was immunoSEQ multiplex PCR. The sample records roughly 80,000 clones, around 88% being singletons. Sample: peripheral blood. The receptors derive from a woman aged 80 or older with active or convalescent COVID-19.

Of note for this clone: Other DNA sequences in this specimen translate into the identical CDR3. The CDR3 DNA reads as TGTGCCAGCAGTTTACAGGGAGCCAAAAACATTCAGTACTTC. Translating gives CASSLQGAKNIQYF. The J gene is TRBJ2-4, the V gene TRBV28; D is perhaps TRBD1 (5 bases). V was cut by 2 bases and J by 0 bases, with 5 bases left in between. This CDR3 region has 14 residues. Germline V gene lookup returns CDR1 MDHEN and CDR2 SYDVKM.

The V and J genes are TRBV6-5 and TRBJ1-1, with D uncertain. CDR3 length: 13 residues. Germline CDR1 MNHEY, CDR2 SVGAGI. The V end was cut by 4 bases, the J end by 3 bases, with 9 bases between. DNA of the CDR3: TGTGCCAGCAGTTGGGAGTTGTACACTGAAGCTTTCTTT. It is translated as CASSWELYTEAFF.

The chain couples TRBV4-3 to TRBJ1-2; D perhaps matches TRBD1 (6 bases). From germline, CDR1 is LGHNA and CDR2 YSLEER. This CDR3 has 15 residues. Trimming pared 0 bases from V and 3 bases from J, leaving 11 bases between. This chain's CDR3 is CASSQEVRGDYGYTF. CDR3 sequence (DNA): TGCGCCAGCAGCCAAGAGGTCAGGGGAGACTATGGCTACACCTTC.

The chain employs TRBV27 and TRBJ2-5; no clear D gene. Trimming removed 6 bases at V and 5 bases at J, with 13 bases between. Germline values: CDR1 MNHEY, CDR2 SMNVEV (reference sequence). The length of the CDR3 is 13 residues. CDR3 residues: CASRLAVWETQYF. For the CDR3, the DNA is TGTGCCAGCAGGCTGGCTGTGTGGGAGACCCAGTACTTC.

This chain uses TRBV7-2 with TRBJ2-3, with D unresolved. Between the trimmed V and J ends, which lost 2 bases and 2 bases, there was a span of 8 bases. This CDR3 spans 14 amino acids. CDR1 is SGHTA, CDR2 FQGNSA, per germline. Here the CDR3 reads CASSLRRYTDTQYF. DNA of the CDR3: TGTGCCAGCAGCTTAAGGCGGTACACAGATACGCAGTATTTT.